This section outlines one T cell receptor beta chain sequence together with its context. Its antigen is still unknown. The data were taken from a study of regulatory T cells in long-lasting Graves disease. Regarding the study as a whole: Shared public clonotypes totalled approximately 3,000 in persistent patients, compared with over 800 in new patients.

As to time point: newly diagnosed GD, antithyroid drugs for less than 3 months. The TCR library used RNA extracted from PBMCs. According to the study, TCR beta libraries were built with iRepertoire HTBI primers and CDR3-region Arm-PCR. Original handling: The samples included under 75 TRBV and over eleven TRBJ segments. MiXCR was run by TCRdb on the multiplex PCR reads, yielding one entry per CDR3 protein. It is TCRdb's table, rather than the study itself, that gives the V and J calls and clone size. This table holds about 620,000 distinct CDR3 sequences, 15% to 20% found once. This CDR3 region has 13 residues. Germline V CDR1 and CDR2: ENHRY, SYGVKD. These data were also filed under a second study, of T cells in Graves' hyperthyroidism and ophthalmopathy. That report adds: Most thyroid clonotypes with frequency above 0.001 were detected in blood.

The source material was peripheral blood mononuclear cells (PBMCs), sampled at new diagnosis, from a patient treated with antithyroid drugs. The chain couples TRBV10-3 to TRBJ2-5; the match to TRBD2 covers 7 bases. The tail of the sequence fits TRBJ2-7 better, so the J call may be wrong. The receptor was isolated from a woman under 40 with Graves disease. The CDR3 is CAISGGGPHEQYF. The CDR3 nucleotides read TGTGCCATCAGTGGGGGAGGGCCCCACGAGCAGTACTTC.